This TCR beta chain was recovered during a study of metastatic and nonmetastatic thyroid tumors (dated by TCRdb to about 2020). Describing the broader study: The researchers compared repertoires between peripheral blood samples and tumor or nodule tissue samples from patients with malignant or benign thyroid disease. Results the study describes overall, beyond this receptor: In both blood and tumor samples, TCR beta diversity was reported to be significantly higher in malignant tumors than in benign nodules.

Before undergoing thyroid surgery, none of the patients had been given any kind of treatment. The study retrospectively analysed patient clinical samples collected from about 2012 to 2019 using T-cell receptor beta sequencing. The CDR3 starts with the cysteine, ends with the phenylalanine, and has 15 residues. The read is trimmed to its CDR3 DNA, 45 bases read in frame from base 1. CDR1 is given as SGHAT and CDR2 as FQNNGV, both from the germline V gene. Relative to germline, V is missing 5 bases and J is missing 3 bases, with 5 bases of the junction outside any gene match. This clone was seen a handful of times. What antigen it recognizes has not been identified. Base qualities are not provided; no much larger clone lies one nucleotide away. The library relied on PCR. Sequenced using an Illumina HiSeq 4000. The TCR beta-chain CDR3 region of each patient was profiled by high-throughput sequencing. In the original analysis: Drawing on CDR3 differences between clinicopathological groups, the researchers built a classifier meant to tell apart patients with distant-metastatic papillary thyroid cancer. Repertoire diversity was assessed with the Shannon index, and tumor-blood repertoire similarity with the Morisita-Horn index. The public sequencing data were trimmed at Q25 with fastp and processed into clonotypes with MiXCR by TCRdb, which kept only in-frame beta chains. What appears here as the V and J calls and clone size reflects TCRdb's work, not the paper's. Across this sample there are roughly 58,000 clones, with 4% to 4.5% seen only once. More than 20% of the sample lies in the top ten.

Sequencing was done on a sample of blood. The TCR comes from a female donor with papillary thyroid cancer or a benign thyroid nodule (not recorded which). Some clones in this sample may be carry-over from other donors' samples. The chain is assembled from TRBV11-2 and TRBJ2-7, with 12 middle bases fitting TRBD2. The sequenced DNA is TGTGCCAGCAGCCTAGCGGGAGGGGATTTCTACGAGCAGTACTTC. Its protein product is CASSLAGGDFYEQYF.